This T cell receptor beta chain derives from a study of metastatic and nonmetastatic thyroid tumors. Turning to the study itself: The comparison covered peripheral blood and tumor or nodule tissue in malignant and benign thyroid patients.

With respect to this clone: The antigen is unknown.

Study-level findings and limits: Malignant thyroid tumors reportedly had TCR beta diversity that was significantly higher than in benign nodules, in blood and tumor.

There were no patients who had received any treatment before thyroid surgery. As handled by the study authors: Researchers built a distant-metastasis classifier for papillary thyroid cancer that drew on CDR3 differences across clinicopathological groups. TCRdb redid the clone calls on the PCR reads using MiXCR. The V and J calls reflect TCRdb's pipeline rather than the authors' work. The repertoire holds around 30,000 clones, with about 21% as singletons. The origin of this receptor is a male donor with papillary thyroid cancer or a benign thyroid nodule (not recorded which). Some clones in this sample may be carry-over from other donors' samples. The sequenced material came from tumor tissue.

DNA of the CDR3: TGTGCCAGCTCGGGGGGCGCCTGGGGGACTGAAGCTTTCTTT. Its protein is CASSGGAWGTEAFF. The chain combines TRBV19 with TRBJ1-1; TRBD1 is a possible D gene (6 bases). This CDR3 is 14 amino acids long. CDR1 and CDR2 (germline): LNHDA, SQIVND (reference sequence). V was shortened by 9 bases and J by 5 bases, with 19 bases between the two germline ends.